Listed here are 9 T cell receptor beta chains from one sample, sequenced in a study of human T cells and chemical hapten exposure. Indicated time point: pre-sensitization, week 0. The treatment denotes: therapeutic diphenylcyclopropenone sensitization with weekly scalp DPC. One entry per CDR3 protein results from TCRdb running MiXCR on the RACE reads. Of 350,000 to 400,000 distinct CDR3 sequences detected, 4.5% to 5.5% appear once; the ten largest clones hold approximately 2.8%. Sequences were derived from whole blood, sampled in connection with sensitization to the hapten diphenylcyclopropenone (DPC). These receptors were collected from a woman aged 45-59 years with alopecia areata. Some clones in this sample may be carry-over from other donors' samples.

This clonotype was detected ten times or more. This sequence joins TRBV5-5 and TRBJ2-3, with D maybe TRBD2 (5 bases). The CDR3 is made up of 15 amino acids. V was cut by 3 bases and J by 4 bases, with 15 bases left in between. The germline gives CDR1 SGHKS, CDR2 YYEKEE (reference sequence). The CDR3 region is CASSWVGEGADTQYF. CDR3 DNA: TGTGCCAGCAGCTGGGTGGGAGAGGGCGCAGATACGCAGTATTTT.

This clonotype was detected a few times. This chain uses TRBV20-1 with TRBJ1-3; 7 bases agree with TRBD1. Trimming cost V 6 bases and J 4 bases; bases outside gene matches: 9. There are 14 residues in the CDR3. Germline assignment: CDR1 DFQATT and CDR2 SNEGSKA (reference sequence). The CDR3 spells CSASTGTAGNTIYF. CDR3 in DNA: TGCAGTGCCAGTACCGGGACAGCCGGAAACACCATATATTTT.

This clonotype appeared many times. The gene calls are TRBV20-1 and TRBJ2-1; D gene uncertain. Germline CDR1 DFQATT, CDR2 SNEGSKA (reference sequence). This CDR3 has 14 residues. V lost 6 bases, J lost 0 bases, and 12 bases lay in between. The CDR3: CSAIPDSSYNEQFF. The CDR3 coding sequence is TGCAGTGCCATTCCAGATAGCTCCTACAATGAGCAGTTCTTC.

In this sample, this clonotype turned up many times. This rearrangement joins TRBV6-1 to TRBJ2-2; possible D gene TRBD1, 7 bases. This CDR3 contains 13 residues. Germline V CDR1 and CDR2: MNHNS, SASEGT. The V gene lost 8 bases and the J gene lost 6 bases, with 13 bases spanning the gap. The CDR3 is CASQGEVAGELFF. In DNA, the CDR3 is TGTGCCAGCCAGGGGGAGGTGGCCGGGGAGCTGTTTTTT.

This clonotype was recorded at least ten times. V usage is TRBV6-6 and J usage is TRBJ2-1; the D gene is possibly TRBD1 (6 bases). Germline CDR1 and CDR2: MNHNY and SVGAGI (reference sequence). There are 14 residues in the CDR3. V lost 2 bases and J 7 bases, leaving 12 bases between the germline ends. The CDR3 spells CASSYRARGNEQFF. The CDR3 bases are TGTGCCAGCAGTTACAGAGCGAGGGGGAATGAGCAGTTCTTC.

The chain has TRBV12-3 or TRBV12-4 and TRBJ1-5; D is unclear. The CDR3 covers 13 residues. V dropped 3 bases and J dropped 8 bases, with 11 bases sitting between them. The CDR3 sequence: CASSLVESEPQHF. The CDR3, as DNA: TGTGCCAGCAGTTTGGTGGAGAGTGAGCCCCAGCATTTT.

This clonotype was seen ten or more times. The genes are TRBV27 and TRBJ2-2; D is undetermined. The germline V gene encodes CDR1 MNHEY and CDR2 SMNVEV (reference sequence). The CDR3 runs to 15 residues. Trimming stripped 2 bases from V and 6 bases from J, with 13 bases between. The CDR3 reads CASSLEPGQAGELFF. In DNA, the CDR3 is TGTGCCAGCAGTTTAGAACCGGGCCAAGCCGGGGAGCTGTTTTTT.

This clonotype was seen at least ten times. The chain carries TRBV28 and TRBJ2-3, with 10 bases fitting TRBD2. Germline CDR1 reads MDHEN; CDR2 reads SYDVKM. With V trimmed by 0 bases and J by 3 bases, 6 bases remained unmatched. The length of the CDR3 is 17 residues. The CDR3 spells CASSLWASGRATDTQYF. The DNA of the CDR3 is TGTGCCAGCAGTTTATGGGCAAGCGGGAGGGCAACAGATACGCAGTATTTT.

The chain couples TRBV10-3 to TRBJ2-7, with a tentative D call TRBD2 (5 bases). Trimming stripped 4 bases from V and 3 bases from J, with 7 bases between. The CDR3 loop spans 12 amino acids. CDR1 and CDR2 from the germline V gene are ENHRY and SYGVKD. The CDR3 DNA follows: TGTGCCATCAGTGCGAGCGGCTACGAGCAGTACTTC. Its translation is CAISASGYEQYF.